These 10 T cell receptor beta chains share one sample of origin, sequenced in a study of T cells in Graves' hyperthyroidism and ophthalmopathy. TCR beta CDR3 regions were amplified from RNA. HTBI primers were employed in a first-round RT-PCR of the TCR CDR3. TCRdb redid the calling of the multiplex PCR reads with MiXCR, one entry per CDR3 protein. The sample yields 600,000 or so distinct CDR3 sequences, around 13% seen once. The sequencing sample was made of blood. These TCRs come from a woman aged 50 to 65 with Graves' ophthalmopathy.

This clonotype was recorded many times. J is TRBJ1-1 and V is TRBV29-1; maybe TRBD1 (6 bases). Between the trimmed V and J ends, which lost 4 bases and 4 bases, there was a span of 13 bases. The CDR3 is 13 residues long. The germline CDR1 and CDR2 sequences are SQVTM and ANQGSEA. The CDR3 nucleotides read TGCAGCGTTGCGATACAGGGACCCACTGAAGCTTTCTTT. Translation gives CSVAIQGPTEAFF.

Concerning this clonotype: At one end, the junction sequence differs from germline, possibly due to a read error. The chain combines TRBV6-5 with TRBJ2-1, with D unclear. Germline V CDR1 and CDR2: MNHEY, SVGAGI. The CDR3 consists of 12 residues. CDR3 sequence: CVSSYSTNEQFF. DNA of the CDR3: TGTGTCAGCAGTTACTCTACCAATGAGCAGTTCTTC.

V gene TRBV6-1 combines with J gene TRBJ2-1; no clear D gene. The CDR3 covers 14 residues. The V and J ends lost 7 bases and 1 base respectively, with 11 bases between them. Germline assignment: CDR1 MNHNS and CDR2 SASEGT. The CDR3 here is CASTSAGSYNEQFF. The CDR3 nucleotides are TGTGCCAGCACCTCGGCCGGATCCTACAATGAGCAGTTCTTC.

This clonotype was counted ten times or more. The DNA for the CDR3 is TGTGCCAGCAGTTCCTATAACACTGAAGCTTTCTTT. The encoded protein is CASSSYNTEAFF. This sequence joins TRBV28 and TRBJ1-1; D uncertain. Germline CDR1 reads MDHEN; CDR2 reads SYDVKM. The ends were cut back, 4 bases at V and 2 bases at J, with 5 bases in the middle. The CDR3 runs 12 residues.

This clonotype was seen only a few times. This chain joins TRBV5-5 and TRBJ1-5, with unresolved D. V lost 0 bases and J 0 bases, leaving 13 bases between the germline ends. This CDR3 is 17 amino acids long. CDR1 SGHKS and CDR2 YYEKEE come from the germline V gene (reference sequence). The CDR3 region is CASSLEIRGDSNQPQHF. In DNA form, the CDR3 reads TGTGCCAGCAGCTTGGAGATTCGTGGCGATAGCAATCAGCCCCAGCATTTT.

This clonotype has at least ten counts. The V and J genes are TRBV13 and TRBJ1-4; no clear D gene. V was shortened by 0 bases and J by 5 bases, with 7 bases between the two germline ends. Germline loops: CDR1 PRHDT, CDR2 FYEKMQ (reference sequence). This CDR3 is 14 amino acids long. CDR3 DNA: TGTGCCAGCAGCTTAGGACGGCAAAATGAAAAACTGTTTTTT. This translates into CASSLGRQNEKLFF.

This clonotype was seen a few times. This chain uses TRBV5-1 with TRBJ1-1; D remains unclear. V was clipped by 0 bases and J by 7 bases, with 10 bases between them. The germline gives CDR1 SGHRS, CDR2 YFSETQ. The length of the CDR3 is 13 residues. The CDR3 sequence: CASSLVRGGEAFF. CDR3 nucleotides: TGCGCCAGCAGCTTGGTTCGGGGTGGTGAAGCTTTCTTT. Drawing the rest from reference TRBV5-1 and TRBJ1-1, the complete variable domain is KAGVTQTPRYLIKTRGQQVTLSCSPISGHRSVSWYQQTPGQGLQFLFEYFSETQRNKGNFPGRFSGRQFSNSRSEMNVSTLELGDSALYLCASSLVRGGEAFFGQGTRLTVV.

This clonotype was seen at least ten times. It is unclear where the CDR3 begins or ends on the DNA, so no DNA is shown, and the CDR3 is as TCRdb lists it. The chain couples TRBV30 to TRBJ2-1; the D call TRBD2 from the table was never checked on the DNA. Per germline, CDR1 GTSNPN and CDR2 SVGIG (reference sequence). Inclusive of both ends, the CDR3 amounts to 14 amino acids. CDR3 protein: CAWSVLRAEGEQFF.

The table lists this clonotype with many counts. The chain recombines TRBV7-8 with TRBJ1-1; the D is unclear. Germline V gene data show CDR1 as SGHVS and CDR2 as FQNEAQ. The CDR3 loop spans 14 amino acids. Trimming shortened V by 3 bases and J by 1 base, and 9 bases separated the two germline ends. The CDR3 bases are TGTGCCAGCAGCTTGGGCCGGACGAACACTGAAGCTTTCTTT. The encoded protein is CASSLGRTNTEAFF.

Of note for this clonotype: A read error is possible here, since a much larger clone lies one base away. CDR3 sequence (DNA): TGCGCCAGCAGCGCGGGACAGGCTGCAGATACGCAGTATTTT. It specifies CASSAGQAADTQYF. V gene TRBV5-1 combines with J gene TRBJ2-3; TRBD1 matches at 8 bases. The germline V gene encodes CDR1 SGHRS and CDR2 YFSETQ. Germline trimming cut 4 bases from V and 4 bases from J; bases unmatched to any gene: 5. The CDR3 runs to 14 residues.